This TCR beta chain was identified during a study of human T cells and chemical hapten exposure. Concerning this clonotype itself: Antigen: not known.

The study's findings and limits: Among expanded TCRs, significantly more large CDR3 similarity clusters formed than among controls.

Indicated time point: patch test 1, 2 weeks after DPC sensitization. Sample treatment: therapeutic diphenylcyclopropenone sensitization with weekly scalp DPC. The CDR3 spans 14 residues. Per germline, CDR1 SGHKS and CDR2 YYEKEE (reference sequence). Trimming took 2 bases from V and 6 from J; bases not matched to a gene: 5. Library preparation tagged each individual cDNA molecule with a unique molecular identifier. In the authors' methods: Per sample, the median was about 88,000 TCRs, with values from 23,224 to 690,600. TCRdb processed the RACE reads anew with MiXCR; each CDR3 protein has one entry. The V and J calls come from TCRdb's annotation, not from the publication. The sample lists roughly 120,000 distinct CDR3 sequences; roughly an eighth were seen once.

The chain has TRBV5-5 and TRBJ2-3, with 8 positions matching TRBD2. The sequenced sample was whole blood, obtained in connection with sensitization to the hapten diphenylcyclopropenone (DPC). This clonotype originated in a man aged 18 to 30 with alopecia areata. Some clones in this sample may be carry-over from other donors' samples. DNA for the CDR3: TGTGCCAGCAGCTTAGCGGGGGCCGGGGATACGCAGTATTTT. Residues: CASSLAGAGDTQYF.